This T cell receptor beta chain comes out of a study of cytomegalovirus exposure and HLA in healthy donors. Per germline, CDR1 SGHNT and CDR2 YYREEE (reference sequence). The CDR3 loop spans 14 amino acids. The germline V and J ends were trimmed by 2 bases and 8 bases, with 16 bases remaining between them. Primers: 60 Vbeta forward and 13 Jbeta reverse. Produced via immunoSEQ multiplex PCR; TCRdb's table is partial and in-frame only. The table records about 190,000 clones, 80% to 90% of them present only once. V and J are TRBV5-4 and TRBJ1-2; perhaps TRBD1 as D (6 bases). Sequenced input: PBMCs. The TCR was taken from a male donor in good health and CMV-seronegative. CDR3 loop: CASSFASGEDGYTF. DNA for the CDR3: TGTGCCAGCAGCTTTGCCTCAGGGGAAGACGGCTACACCTTC.